Listed below are T cell receptor beta chains from one sample, sequenced in a study of T-cell reconstitution after alpha-beta-depleted transplantation in children. TCRdb analysed the PCR reads with MiXCR anew, one entry per CDR3 protein. Of about 480,000 distinct CDR3 sequences in the sample, around 12% were seen once. Sequencing used PBMCs from the stem cell graft donor, obtained from the stem cell graft. These receptors were taken from a human donor who donated a stem cell graft to a child with combined immunodeficiency. Each CDR3 is given without its conserved first and last residue. Each record gives: V gene, J gene, CDR3 protein.

TRBV10-3	TRBJ2-7	AISESSRSYEQY
TRBV5-1	TRBJ2-7	ASSLVPDTYSYEQY
TRBV2	TRBJ2-3	ASANRDSLRTDTQY
TRBV12-3/TRBV12-4	TRBJ2-3	ASSFGTRGDTQY
TRBV20-1	TRBJ1-5	SARDIRVDQPQH
TRBV29-1	TRBJ1-2	SVEAGFGDGYT
TRBV7-9	TRBJ2-7	ASSLGLNEQY
TRBV7-2	TRBJ1-2	ASSQQGIYGYT
TRBV27	TRBJ1-5	ASSDRGRVGPQH
TRBV13	TRBJ1-6	ASSFSPVSTNSPLH
TRBV7-9	TRBJ2-5	ASSLHGGEETQY
TRBV3-1	TRBJ2-1	ASSQARARLF
TRBV7-7	TRBJ2-5	ASNSDGTGGRKTQY
TRBV12-3/TRBV12-4	TRBJ2-3	ASSDRIVGTDTQY
TRBV6-5	TRBJ2-1	ASSYGGISGGPNNEQF
TRBV11-2	TRBJ2-1	ASSPRLGLAGPPPRNEQF
TRBV20-1	TRBJ1-1	SAKTGGTEAF
TRBV20-1	TRBJ2-1	SARVPGLNNEQF
TRBV20-1	TRBJ1-5	SASAGVGNQPQH
TRBV18	TRBJ2-7	ASSPPLGLADNEQY
TRBV2	TRBJ2-1	ARMTGNEQF
TRBV5-4	TRBJ2-4	ASSTTGKENIQY
TRBV30	TRBJ2-2	AWRGYYTGELF
TRBV11-2	TRBJ2-1	ASSLPLMGTSGGAPYNEQF
TRBV12-3/TRBV12-4	TRBJ1-5	ASSPTRDRGSSQPQH
TRBV28	TRBJ2-7	ASSLLTRTGSSYEQY
TRBV6-5	TRBJ2-6	ASSYRDGSSGANVLT
TRBV24-1	TRBJ1-1	ATSGSGRSTEAF
TRBV4-3	TRBJ2-5	ASSQASREDQETQY
TRBV30	TRBJ2-7	AWRATVSYEQY